These 28 T cell receptor beta chains came from one sample sequenced in a study of PD-1 blockade in classical Hodgkin lymphoma. All trial patients relapsed after autologous stem cell transplantation. Clones were read by immunoSEQ multiplex PCR, and TCRdb kept only the in-frame ones, dropping some. Among approximately 73,000 clones, 85% to 95% were seen once, and the ten largest hold approximately 8%. The sample in question was peripheral blood mononuclear cells (PBMCs), obtained at baseline. These receptors were collected from a human donor with classical Hodgkin lymphoma.

The chain couples TRBV4-2 to TRBJ2-3; D ambiguous. CDR1 is LGHNA and CDR2 is YNFKEQ in the germline V gene. The CDR3 is 14 residues long. The V and J ends lost 4 bases and 2 bases respectively, with 10 bases between them. This CDR3 reads CASSPFALTDTQYF. CDR3 bases: TGTGCCAGCAGCCCCTTCGCCCTCACAGATACGCAGTATTTT.

The count of this clone is one. V is TRBV30 and J is TRBJ1-2; D may be TRBD1 (5 bases). Trimming took off 5 bases at V and 0 bases at J, with 13 bases between the two ends. CDR1 is GTSNPN and CDR2 is SVGIG in the germline V gene (reference sequence). The CDR3 contains 14 residues. The CDR3 DNA sequence: TGTGCCTGGGAGGGGTTCGATACTAACTATGGCTACACCTTC. This sequence encodes CAWEGFDTNYGYTF.

CDR3 sequence (DNA): TGTGCCAGCAGCAACAAGCAGGGAGGATATGGCTACACCTTC. Its translation: CASSNKQGGYGYTF. The V call is TRBV7-8, the J call TRBJ1-2; a possible D gene is TRBD1 (5 bases). CDR1 and CDR2 (germline): SGHVS, FQNEAQ. This CDR3 has 14 amino acids. Trimming took off 5 bases at V and 5 bases at J, with 15 bases between the two ends.

This rearrangement joins TRBV25-1 to TRBJ1-4; D may be TRBD1 (5 bases). V was cut by 3 bases and J by 3 bases, with 11 bases left in between. CDR1 is MGHDK, CDR2 SYGVNS, per germline. This CDR3 contains 15 residues. CDR3 in amino acids: CASSDGARANEKLFF. The CDR3 DNA is TGTGCCAGCAGTGATGGGGCCAGGGCTAATGAAAAACTGTTTTTT.

This rearrangement joins TRBV14 to TRBJ2-2, with 11 bases lining up with TRBD1. The CDR3 has 20 amino acids. CDR1 and CDR2 (germline): SGHDN, FVKESK. Trimming removed 1 base from V and 5 bases from J; junction bases left unmatched: 15. CDR3 protein: CASSQGVRTGGLRETGELFF. The CDR3, as DNA: TGTGCCAGCAGCCAAGGGGTTCGGACAGGGGGCTTGAGGGAGACCGGGGAGCTGTTTTTT. Combining the CDR3 with reference TRBV14 and TRBJ2-2 gives the whole variable domain EAGVTQFPSHSVIEKGQTVTLRCDPISGHDNLYWYRRVMGKEIKFLLHFVKESKQDESGMPNNRFLAERTGGTYSTLKVQPAELEDSGVYFCASSQGVRTGGLRETGELFFGEGSRLTVL.

The chain carries TRBV20-1 and TRBJ1-1; no clear D gene. V shed 4 bases and J shed 5 bases, with 8 bases lying between them. Looked up from germline, CDR1 is DFQATT and CDR2 is SNEGSKA (reference sequence). This CDR3 region has 11 residues. The CDR3 DNA reads TGCAGTGCTACTCGAGTAACTGAAGCTTTCTTT. It codes for CSATRVTEAFF.

The chain carries TRBV28 and TRBJ1-5; no definite D call. This CDR3 is built from 16 residues. With 3 bases removed from V and 0 bases from J, the gap between germline ends came to 12 bases. Per the germline V gene, CDR1 is MDHEN and CDR2 is SYDVKM. The CDR3 DNA reads as TGTGCCAGCAGTTTGTCCACCGGGTTTAGCAATCAGCCCCAGCATTTT. Residues: CASSLSTGFSNQPQHF.

CDR3 nucleotides: TGCGCCAGCAGTGAGTCCCACCCCGTCTTGCGGGACAGGGGTGTTCAGCCCCAGCATTTT. It translates to CASSESHPVLRDRGVQPQHF. The chain has TRBV10-1 and TRBJ1-5; TRBD1 agrees at 10 bases. The CDR3 covers 20 residues. The V and J ends lost 0 bases and 6 bases, in that order; junction bases with no gene match: 17. From germline, CDR1 is WNHNN and CDR2 SYGVQD (reference sequence).

This chain connects TRBV9 to TRBJ2-3, with TRBD2 matching over 8 bases. The germline gives CDR1 SGDLS, CDR2 YYNGEE. The J segment lost 1 base and the V segment lost 3 bases, leaving 7 bases of the junction unmatched. The CDR3 covers 16 residues. As DNA, the CDR3 is TGTGCCAGCAGCGGGGCCTTGCGGGGGGGCACAGATACGCAGTATTTT. Amino acid sequence: CASSGALRGGTDTQYF.

V and J are TRBV19 and TRBJ2-3; D ambiguous. Trimming pared 8 bases from V and 0 bases from J, leaving 15 bases between. The germline V gene has CDR1 LNHDA and CDR2 SQIVND (reference sequence). This CDR3 contains 15 residues. The CDR3 sequence: CASLSWFLSTDTQYF. Written as DNA, the CDR3 is TGTGCCAGTTTATCATGGTTTCTTAGCACAGATACGCAGTATTTT.

This CDR3 reads CATSRDKGRSQPQHF. The CDR3 bases are TGTGCCACCAGCAGAGATAAGGGCAGATCGCAGCCCCAGCATTTT. The chain links TRBV15 to TRBJ1-5; D unclear. Germline V gene sequence: CDR1 LNHNV, CDR2 YYDKDF (reference sequence). This CDR3 is 15 amino acids long. Trimming took off 0 bases at V and 7 bases at J, with 13 bases between the two ends.

The rearrangement links TRBV4-3 to TRBJ2-7, with TRBD2 matching over 7 bases. The CDR3 spans 15 residues. Per the germline V gene, CDR1 is LGHNA and CDR2 is YSLEER. V gave up 1 base and J gave up 2 bases; unmatched junction bases: 5. The CDR3 loop reads CASSQGRERTYEQYF. The CDR3, as DNA: TGCGCCAGCAGCCAAGGGCGGGAGAGGACCTACGAGCAGTACTTC.

The rearrangement uses TRBV4-3 and TRBJ1-3, with D possibly TRBD1 on 5 matching bases. Per the germline V gene, CDR1 is LGHNA and CDR2 is YSLEER. The ends were cut back, 4 bases at V and 12 bases at J, with 22 bases in the middle. The CDR3 has 15 amino acids. DNA of the CDR3: TGCGCCAGCAGCCTACTAGGGCCCGGGACCCCTCACATATATTTT. Amino acid sequence: CASSLLGPGTPHIYF.

The rearrangement links TRBV27 to TRBJ2-1; perhaps D is TRBD1 or TRBD2 (6 bases each). There are 18 residues in the CDR3. The V end was cut by 4 bases, the J end by 3 bases, with 22 bases between. From germline, CDR1 is MNHEY and CDR2 SMNVEV (reference sequence). DNA for the CDR3: TGTGCCAGCAGTTCTGATGCGGGGAGGCAGGGGAACTACAATGAGCAGTTCTTC. Translated, it gives CASSSDAGRQGNYNEQFF.

This clone has a handful of counts. This rearrangement joins TRBV5-4 to TRBJ1-2, with TRBD1 matching over 10 bases. The CDR3 is 12 residues long. Per the germline V gene, CDR1 is SGHNT and CDR2 is YYREEE (reference sequence). Trimming removed 7 bases from V and 5 bases from J; junction bases left unmatched: 2. Here the CDR3 DNA reads TGTGCCAGCGGGACAGGGGAGTATGGCTACACCTTC. It encodes CASGTGEYGYTF.

This rearrangement joins TRBV7-3 to TRBJ2-5, with a tentative D call TRBD2 (6 bases). This CDR3 is built from 16 residues. V gave up 5 bases and J gave up 5 bases, with 21 bases separating them. Germline V gene data show CDR1 as SGHTA and CDR2 as FQGTGA. Here the CDR3 reads CASSPGGSGRTETQYF. DNA for the CDR3: TGTGCCAGCAGCCCCGGAGGGAGCGGGCGCACCGAGACCCAGTACTTC.

The CDR3 nucleotides read TGTGCCAGCAGCCCCCCGAGCGGGAGGGCCTACGAGCAGTACTTC. This encodes CASSPPSGRAYEQYF. V usage is TRBV11-2 and J usage is TRBJ2-7; 10 positions match TRBD2. Unmatched junction bases numbered 6, after V lost 5 bases and J lost 2 bases. CDR3 size: 15 residues. CDR1 and CDR2 from the germline V gene are SGHAT and FQNNGV.

This clone was seen a single time. The V call is TRBV9, the J call TRBJ2-3, with D hard to call. V lost 4 bases and J 2 bases, leaving 11 bases between the germline ends. The CDR3 spans 14 residues. Per the germline V gene, CDR1 is SGDLS and CDR2 is YYNGEE. CDR3 nucleotides: TGTGCCAGCAGCCCCTCCGGGTTCACAGATACGCAGTATTTT. It is translated as CASSPSGFTDTQYF.

This chain connects TRBV2 to TRBJ2-2, with D tentatively TRBD1 or TRBD2 (6 bases each). Trimming removed 7 bases at V and 1 base at J, with 19 bases between. CDR3 length equals 17 residues. Germline loops: CDR1 SNHLY, CDR2 FYNNEI. CDR3: CASIQEGERVNTGELFF. CDR3 sequence (DNA): TGTGCCAGCATCCAGGAGGGGGAAAGGGTGAACACCGGGGAGCTGTTTTTT.

This clone showed up just once. The rearrangement joins TRBV14 to TRBJ2-1; maybe TRBD1 (6 bases). V dropped 1 base and J dropped 6 bases, with 19 bases sitting between them. The CDR3 runs to 17 residues. The germline V gene has CDR1 SGHDN and CDR2 FVKESK. CDR3: CASSQVLGGTAFNEQFF. The CDR3, as DNA: TGTGCCAGCAGCCAAGTTCTAGGGGGAACAGCCTTCAATGAGCAGTTCTTC.

This chain connects TRBV19 to TRBJ2-1; 9 bases match TRBD2. Per germline, CDR1 LNHDA and CDR2 SQIVND (reference sequence). This CDR3 has 14 residues. V trimming: 5 bases; J trimming: 9 bases; junction bases outside the gene matches: 8. CDR3 sequence (DNA): TGTGCCAGTAGTCTTAGCGGGGGATGTTGTGAGCAGTTCTTC. Amino acids: CASSLSGGCCEQFF.

The genes are TRBV30 and TRBJ2-1; D is possibly TRBD2 (6 bases). CDR3 length: 15 amino acids. Per the germline V gene, CDR1 is GTSNPN and CDR2 is SVGIG (reference sequence). V was cut by 0 bases and J by 3 bases, with 12 bases left in between. The CDR3 spells CAWSVSGRDYNEQFF. The CDR3, as DNA: TGTGCCTGGAGTGTATCGGGGCGGGACTACAATGAGCAGTTCTTC.

The rearrangement uses TRBV7-6 and TRBJ1-2; 10 bases align to TRBD1. Trimming removed 3 bases from V and 3 bases from J; junction bases left unmatched: 1. Germline V gene data show CDR1 as SGHVS and CDR2 as FNYEAQ. This CDR3 has 14 residues. This CDR3 reads CASSLDRGYYGYTF. The CDR3 DNA reads as TGTGCCAGCAGCTTGGACAGGGGGTACTATGGCTACACCTTC.

This clone was counted between two and nine times. The chain couples TRBV7-9 to TRBJ2-5; no definite D call. The CDR3 is made up of 12 amino acids. Germline V CDR1 and CDR2: SEHNR, FQNEAQ (reference sequence). V was clipped by 3 bases and J by 2 bases, with 4 bases between them. The CDR3, as DNA: TGTGCCAGCAGCTTGGGGCAAGAGACCCAGTACTTC. This translates into CASSLGQETQYF. Variable domain in full (rest from reference TRBV7-9 and TRBJ2-5): DTGVSQNPRHKITKRGQNVTFRCDPISEHNRLYWYRQTLGQGPEFLTYFQNEAQLEKSRLLSDRFSAERPKGSFSTLEIQRTEQGDSAMYLCASSLGQETQYFGPGTRLLVL.

The chain uses TRBV30 and TRBJ2-3; D is possibly TRBD2 (7 bases). Germline loops: CDR1 GTSNPN, CDR2 SVGIG (reference sequence). V was pared by 0 bases and J by 3 bases, with 13 bases between. This CDR3 spans 15 amino acids. CDR3 in amino acids: CAWSVVGGPTDTQYF. DNA of the CDR3: TGTGCCTGGAGTGTAGTGGGGGGGCCTACAGATACGCAGTATTTT.

The CDR3 bases are TGTGCCAGCAGTGATGACAGGGCGGCCTACGAGCAGTACTTC. The encoded protein is CASSDDRAAYEQYF. The chain combines TRBV2 with TRBJ2-7; 7 nucleotides align to TRBD1. Looked up from germline, CDR1 is SNHLY and CDR2 is FYNNEI. V trimming: 3 bases; J trimming: 2 bases; junction bases outside the gene matches: 4. The CDR3 is 14 residues long.

The chain recombines TRBV6-5 with TRBJ2-7; D is unclear. The V end was cut by 2 bases, the J end by 7 bases, with 12 bases between. The germline V gene encodes CDR1 MNHEY and CDR2 SVGAGI. The CDR3 loop spans 13 amino acids. DNA of the CDR3: TGTGCCAGCAGTTACGGGGATTTTGGGGAGCAGTACTTC. As protein: CASSYGDFGEQYF.

J is TRBJ2-7 and V is TRBV12-5, with 10 bases aligning to TRBD2. Germline loops: CDR1 LGHNT, CDR2 FRNRAP. This CDR3 region has 15 residues. V was pared by 1 base and J by 9 bases, with 9 bases of the junction left unmatched. The CDR3 DNA reads as TGTGCTAGTGGTTTGGGGGCTAGCGGGGGTGGCGGGCAGTACTTC. Translation gives CASGLGASGGGGQYF.